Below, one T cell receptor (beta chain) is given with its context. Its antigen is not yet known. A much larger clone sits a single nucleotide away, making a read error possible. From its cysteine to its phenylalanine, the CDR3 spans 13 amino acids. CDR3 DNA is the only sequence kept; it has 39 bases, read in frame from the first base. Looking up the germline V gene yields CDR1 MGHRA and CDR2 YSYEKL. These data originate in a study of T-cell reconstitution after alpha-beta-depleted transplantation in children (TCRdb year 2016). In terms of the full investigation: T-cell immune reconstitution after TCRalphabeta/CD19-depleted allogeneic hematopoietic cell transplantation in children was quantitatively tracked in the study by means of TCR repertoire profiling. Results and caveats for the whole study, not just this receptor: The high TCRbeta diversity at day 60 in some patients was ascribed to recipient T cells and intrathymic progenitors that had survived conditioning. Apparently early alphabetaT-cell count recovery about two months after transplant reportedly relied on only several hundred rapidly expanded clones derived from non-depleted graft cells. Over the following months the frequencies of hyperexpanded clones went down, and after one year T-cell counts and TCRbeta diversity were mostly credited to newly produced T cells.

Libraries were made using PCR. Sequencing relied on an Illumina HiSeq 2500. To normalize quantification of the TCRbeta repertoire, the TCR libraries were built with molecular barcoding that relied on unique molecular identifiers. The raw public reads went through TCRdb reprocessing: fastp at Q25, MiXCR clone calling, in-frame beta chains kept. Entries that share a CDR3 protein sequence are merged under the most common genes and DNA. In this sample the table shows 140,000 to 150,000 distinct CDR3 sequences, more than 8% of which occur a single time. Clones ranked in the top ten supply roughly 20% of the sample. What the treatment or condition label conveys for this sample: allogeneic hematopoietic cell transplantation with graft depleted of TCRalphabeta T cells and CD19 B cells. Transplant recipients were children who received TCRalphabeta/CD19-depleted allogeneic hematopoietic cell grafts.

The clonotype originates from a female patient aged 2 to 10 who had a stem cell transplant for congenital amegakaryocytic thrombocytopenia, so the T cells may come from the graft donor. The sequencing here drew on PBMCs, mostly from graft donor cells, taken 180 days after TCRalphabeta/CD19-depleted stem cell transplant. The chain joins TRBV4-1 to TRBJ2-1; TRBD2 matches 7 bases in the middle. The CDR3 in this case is CSSSHTSLAGQFF. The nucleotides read TGCTCCAGCAGCCATACAAGCTTAGCGGGGCAGTTCTTC.